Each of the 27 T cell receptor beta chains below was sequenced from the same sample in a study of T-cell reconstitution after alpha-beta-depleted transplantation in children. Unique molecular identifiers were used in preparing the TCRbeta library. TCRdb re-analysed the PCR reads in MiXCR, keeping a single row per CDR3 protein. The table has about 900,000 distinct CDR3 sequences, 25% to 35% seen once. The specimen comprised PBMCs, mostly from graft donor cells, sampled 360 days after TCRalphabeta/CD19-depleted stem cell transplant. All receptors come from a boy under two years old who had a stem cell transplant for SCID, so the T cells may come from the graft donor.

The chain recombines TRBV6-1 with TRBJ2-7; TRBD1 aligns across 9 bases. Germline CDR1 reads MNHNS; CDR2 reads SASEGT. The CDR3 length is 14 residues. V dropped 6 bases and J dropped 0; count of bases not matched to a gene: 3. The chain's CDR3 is CASRGQGSSYEQYF. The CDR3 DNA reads TGTGCCAGCAGAGGACAGGGGAGCTCCTACGAGCAGTACTTC.

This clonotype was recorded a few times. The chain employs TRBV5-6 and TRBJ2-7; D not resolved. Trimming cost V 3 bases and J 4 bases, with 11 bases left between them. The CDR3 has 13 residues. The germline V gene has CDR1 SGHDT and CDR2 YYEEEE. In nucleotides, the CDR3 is TGTGCCAGCAGCTCCAGGACGGCGTACGAGCAGTACTTC. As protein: CASSSRTAYEQYF.

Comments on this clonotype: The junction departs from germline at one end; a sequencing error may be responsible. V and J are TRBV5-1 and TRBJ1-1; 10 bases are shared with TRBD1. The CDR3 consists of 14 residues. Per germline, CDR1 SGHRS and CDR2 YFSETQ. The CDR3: CASSGGQGNAEAFF. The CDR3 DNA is TGCGCCAGCAGCGGGGGACAGGGGAACGCTGAAGCTTTCTTT. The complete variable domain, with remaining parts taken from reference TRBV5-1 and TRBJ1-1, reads KAGVTQTPRYLIKTRGQQVTLSCSPISGHRSVSWYQQTPGQGLQFLFEYFSETQRNKGNFPGRFSGRQFSNSRSEMNVSTLELGDSALYLCASSGGQGNAEAFFGQGTRLTVV.

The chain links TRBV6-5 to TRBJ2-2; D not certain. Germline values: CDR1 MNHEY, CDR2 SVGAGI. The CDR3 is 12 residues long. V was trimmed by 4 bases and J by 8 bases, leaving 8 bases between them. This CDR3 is CASSSTLGELFF. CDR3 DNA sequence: TGTGCCAGCAGTTCCACATTGGGGGAGCTGTTTTTT.

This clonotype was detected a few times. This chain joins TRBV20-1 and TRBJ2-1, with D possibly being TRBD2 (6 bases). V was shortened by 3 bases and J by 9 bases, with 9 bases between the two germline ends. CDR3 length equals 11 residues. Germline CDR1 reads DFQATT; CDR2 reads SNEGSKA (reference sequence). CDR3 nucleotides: TGCAGTGCTAGCGGCGGGGCTGAGCAGTTCTTC. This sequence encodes CSASGGAEQFF.

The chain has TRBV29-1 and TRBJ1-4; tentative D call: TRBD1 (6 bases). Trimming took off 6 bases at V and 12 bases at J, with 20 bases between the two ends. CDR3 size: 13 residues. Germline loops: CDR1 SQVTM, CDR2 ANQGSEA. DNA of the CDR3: TGCAGCGTCCAACCGGACAGCCCCGGGGAACTGTTTTTT. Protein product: CSVQPDSPGELFF.

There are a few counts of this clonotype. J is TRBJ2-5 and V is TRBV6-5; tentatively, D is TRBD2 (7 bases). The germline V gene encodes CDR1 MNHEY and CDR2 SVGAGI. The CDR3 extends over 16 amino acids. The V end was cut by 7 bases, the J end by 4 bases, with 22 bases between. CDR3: CASTISVSGEGETQYF. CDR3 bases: TGTGCCAGCACAATCTCCGTCTCAGGGGAGGGAGAGACCCAGTACTTC.

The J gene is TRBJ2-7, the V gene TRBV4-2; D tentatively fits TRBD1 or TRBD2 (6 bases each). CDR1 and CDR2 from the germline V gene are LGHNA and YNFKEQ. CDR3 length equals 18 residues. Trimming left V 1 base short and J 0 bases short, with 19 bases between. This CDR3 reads CASSQVEAVGGPSYEQYF. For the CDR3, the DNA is TGTGCCAGCAGCCAAGTAGAAGCCGTTGGGGGGCCCTCCTACGAGCAGTACTTC.

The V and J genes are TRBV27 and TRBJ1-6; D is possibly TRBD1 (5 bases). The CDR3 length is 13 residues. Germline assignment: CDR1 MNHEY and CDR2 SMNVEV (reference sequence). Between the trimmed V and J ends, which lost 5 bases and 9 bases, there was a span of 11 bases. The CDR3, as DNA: TGTGCCAGCAGTCCCAACACAGGTTCACCCCTCCACTTT. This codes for CASSPNTGSPLHF.

The CDR3 sequence: CSARGPKGTEAFF. The CDR3, as DNA: TGCAGTGCTAGAGGGCCAAAGGGCACTGAAGCTTTCTTT. The chain employs TRBV20-1 and TRBJ1-1; D not certain. V was cut by 1 base and J by 4 bases, with 10 bases left in between. Germline assignment: CDR1 DFQATT and CDR2 SNEGSKA (reference sequence). This CDR3 is 13 amino acids long.

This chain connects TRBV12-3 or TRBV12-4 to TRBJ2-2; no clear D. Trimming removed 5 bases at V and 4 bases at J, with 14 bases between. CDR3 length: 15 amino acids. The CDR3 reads CASSPLGPGTGELFF. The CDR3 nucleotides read TGTGCCAGCAGTCCCCTAGGGCCGGGCACCGGGGAGCTGTTTTTT.

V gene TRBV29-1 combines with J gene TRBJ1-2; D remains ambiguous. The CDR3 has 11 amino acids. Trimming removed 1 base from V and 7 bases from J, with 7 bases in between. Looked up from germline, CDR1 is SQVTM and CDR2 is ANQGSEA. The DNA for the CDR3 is TGCAGCGTTGAAGTGCCATTTGGCTACACCTTC. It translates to CSVEVPFGYTF.

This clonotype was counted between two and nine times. The CDR3 is CATSSRIREAFF. The CDR3 bases are TGTGCCACCAGCAGTCGGATCCGTGAAGCTTTCTTT. The rearrangement uses TRBV15 and TRBJ1-1; no clear D gene. This CDR3 has 12 amino acids. Looked up from germline, CDR1 is LNHNV and CDR2 is YYDKDF (reference sequence). V shed 3 bases and J shed 7 bases, with 9 bases lying between them.

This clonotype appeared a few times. CDR3 DNA sequence: TGTGCCAGCAGGTCCAGACAGGGGCCAAACACCGGGGAGCTGTTTTTT. Translated: CASRSRQGPNTGELFF. V and J are TRBV4-2 and TRBJ2-2; TRBD1 agrees at 8 bases. CDR3 length: 16 amino acids. V gave up 6 bases and J gave up 2 bases; unmatched junction bases: 8. In germline, CDR1 is LGHNA, CDR2 YNFKEQ.

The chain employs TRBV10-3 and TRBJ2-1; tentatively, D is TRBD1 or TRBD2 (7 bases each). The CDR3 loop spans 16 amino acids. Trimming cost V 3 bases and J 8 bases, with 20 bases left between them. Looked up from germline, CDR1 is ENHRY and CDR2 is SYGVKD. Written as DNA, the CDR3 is TGTGCCATCAGTGAATTGGGAGGGGGCGCTACCGATGAGCAGTTCTTC. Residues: CAISELGGGATDEQFF.

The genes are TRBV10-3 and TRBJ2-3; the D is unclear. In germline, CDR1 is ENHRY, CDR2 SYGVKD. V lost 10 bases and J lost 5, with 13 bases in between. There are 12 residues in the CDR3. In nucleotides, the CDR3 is TGTGCCACTCGATACACCGAAGATACGCAGTATTTT. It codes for CATRYTEDTQYF.

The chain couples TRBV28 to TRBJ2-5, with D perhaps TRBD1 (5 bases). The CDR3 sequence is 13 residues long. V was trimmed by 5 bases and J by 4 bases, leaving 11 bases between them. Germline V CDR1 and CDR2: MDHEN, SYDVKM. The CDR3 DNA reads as TGTGCCAGCAGTGGAGACAGATCAGAGACCCAGTACTTC. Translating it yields CASSGDRSETQYF.

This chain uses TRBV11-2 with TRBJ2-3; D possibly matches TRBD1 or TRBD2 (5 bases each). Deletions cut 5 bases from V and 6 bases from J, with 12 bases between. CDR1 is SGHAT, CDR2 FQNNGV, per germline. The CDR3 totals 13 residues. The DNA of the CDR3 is TGTGCCAGCAGCAGGGACCGGATGGATACGCAGTATTTT. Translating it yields CASSRDRMDTQYF.

The CDR3 bases are TGTGCCAGCAGTTTTCGAGGACCCCTCCACTTT. This gives the protein CASSFRGPLHF. This chain uses TRBV27 with TRBJ1-6; no definite D call. Germline values: CDR1 MNHEY, CDR2 SMNVEV (reference sequence). Between the trimmed V and J ends, which lost 3 bases and 12 bases, there was a span of 6 bases. The CDR3 loop spans 11 amino acids.

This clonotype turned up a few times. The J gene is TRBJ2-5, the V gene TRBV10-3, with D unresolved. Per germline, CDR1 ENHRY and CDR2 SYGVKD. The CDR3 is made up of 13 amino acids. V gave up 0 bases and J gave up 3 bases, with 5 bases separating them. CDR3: CAISESYKETQYF. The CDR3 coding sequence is TGTGCCATCAGTGAGTCGTACAAAGAGACCCAGTACTTC.

In DNA, the CDR3 is TGTGCCAGCAGCACCAACTTGGACAGCTCCTACGAGCAGTACTTC. This translates into CASSTNLDSSYEQYF. The chain is built from TRBV5-8 and TRBJ2-7; D is perhaps TRBD1 (6 bases). CDR3 length equals 15 residues. CDR1 is SGHTS, CDR2 YDEGEE, per germline. V lost 4 bases, J lost 0 bases, and 14 bases lay in between.

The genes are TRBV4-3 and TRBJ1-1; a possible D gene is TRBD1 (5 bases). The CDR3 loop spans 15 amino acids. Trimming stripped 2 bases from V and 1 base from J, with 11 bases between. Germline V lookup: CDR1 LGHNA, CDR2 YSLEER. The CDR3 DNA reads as TGCGCCAGCAGCCAAAACTGGGGACCGAACACTGAAGCTTTCTTT. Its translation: CASSQNWGPNTEAFF.

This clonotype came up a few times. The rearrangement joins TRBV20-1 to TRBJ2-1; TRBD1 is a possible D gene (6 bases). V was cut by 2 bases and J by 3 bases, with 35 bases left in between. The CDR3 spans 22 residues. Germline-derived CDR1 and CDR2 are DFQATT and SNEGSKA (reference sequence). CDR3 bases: TGCAGTGCTAGATTAGGACAATCCCCAGGGTTCACGTGGGGGCTATACTACAATGAGCAGTTCTTC. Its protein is CSARLGQSPGFTWGLYYNEQFF.

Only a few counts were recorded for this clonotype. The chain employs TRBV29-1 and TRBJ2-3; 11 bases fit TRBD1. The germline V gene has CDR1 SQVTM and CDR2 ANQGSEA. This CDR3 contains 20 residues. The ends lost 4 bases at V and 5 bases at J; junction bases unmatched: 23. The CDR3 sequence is CSVGGKGQGAQRGPIDTQYF. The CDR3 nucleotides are TGCAGCGTTGGTGGTAAAGGACAGGGGGCGCAAAGGGGTCCGATAGATACGCAGTATTTT.

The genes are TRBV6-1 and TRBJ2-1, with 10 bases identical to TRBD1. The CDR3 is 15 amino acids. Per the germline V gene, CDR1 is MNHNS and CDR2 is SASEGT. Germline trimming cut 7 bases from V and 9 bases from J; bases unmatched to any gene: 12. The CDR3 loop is CASTGRWDRGSEQFF. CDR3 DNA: TGTGCCAGCACCGGACGGTGGGACAGGGGTTCTGAGCAGTTCTTC.

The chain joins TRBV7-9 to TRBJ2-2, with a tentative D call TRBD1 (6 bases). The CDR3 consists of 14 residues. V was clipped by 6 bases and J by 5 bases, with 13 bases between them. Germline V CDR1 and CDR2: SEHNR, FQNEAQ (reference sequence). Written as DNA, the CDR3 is TGTGCCAGCAGGCCGGGCAGGGGAACCGGGGAGCTGTTTTTT. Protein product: CASRPGRGTGELFF.

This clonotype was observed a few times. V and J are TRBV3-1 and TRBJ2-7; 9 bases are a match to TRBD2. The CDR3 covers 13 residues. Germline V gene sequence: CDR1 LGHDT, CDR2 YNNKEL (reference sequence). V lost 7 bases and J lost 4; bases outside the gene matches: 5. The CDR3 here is CASKGLAQYEQYF. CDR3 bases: TGTGCCAGCAAAGGACTAGCGCAATACGAGCAGTACTTC.